This TCR beta chain comes out of a study of beta chain features in type 1 diabetes. Findings and limits, study-wide: PCR might pick shorter templates more often, in the same way for patients and controls. More deletions and fewer insertions at VDJ junctions were seen in type 1 diabetes patients. In every one of the four CD4+ subsets, TCRB CDR3s were moderately but significantly shorter in Type 1 diabetes patients.

CD4+ naive, central memory, regulatory and stem cell-like memory subsets were isolated by sorting on CD45RO/CCR7/CD25/CD127/CD95/CD27. In regard to this clone: The antigen is not known.

Reverse transcription of all isolated RNA meant that expressed TCRB transcripts were sequenced. Libraries were prepared by immunoSEQ multiplex PCR; TCRdb keeps only in-frame clonotypes and omits some of them. The top ten hold about 0.015% of the sample, which has roughly 350,000 clones, approximately 10% seen once. V lost 7 bases and J lost 10; bases outside the gene matches: 13. Looked up from germline, CDR1 is MNHNY and CDR2 is SVGAGI (reference sequence). The CDR3 extends over 14 amino acids. The chain links TRBV6-6 to TRBJ1-3, with 7 positions matching TRBD1. The source is a woman in her twenties or thirties in good health. The sequencing sample was made of naive CD4+ T cells from blood. Here the CDR3 DNA reads TGTGCCAGCACCCCAGGGGGTCTCGGACGGACCATATATTTT. It yields the protein CASTPGGLGRTIYF.